Described below is a single TCR beta chain sequence and its context. Its antigen is unidentified. The data stem from a study of CD8 T cells in Susac syndrome. Study as a whole: Sequencing included Susac syndrome patients, roughly six of them with active disease and roughly 8 in remission. Intravenous immunoglobulin alone or corticosteroids were being given to patients with Susac syndrome at blood draw, unless they were therapy-naive. Study results and limitations: In Susac patients, clonal expansion was not detected in CD4+ cells.

This CDR3 comprises 13 residues. Germline CDR1 reads MDHEN; CDR2 reads SYDVKM. The V end was cut by 5 bases, the J end by 8 bases, with 10 bases between. After extraction with the RNeasy kit, about 0.45 to 1 ug of the RNA was reverse transcribed using random hexamers. Using its own MiXCR run on the immunoSEQ multiplex PCR reads, TCRdb lists one record per CDR3 protein. Among around 170,000 distinct CDR3 sequences listed, 94% were seen once. This clonotype was sampled from a human donor with Susac syndrome. The chain employs TRBV28 and TRBJ1-6; D not certain. Sequenced sample: CD4+ T cells from PBMCs. The chain's CDR3 is CASSPRADSPLHF. The CDR3 DNA reads TGTGCCAGCAGTCCCCGAGCGGATTCACCCCTCCACTTT.